The clone carrying this T cell receptor (beta chain) came up a few times. Antigen specificity is unknown. V was trimmed by 6 bases and J by 3 bases, leaving 16 bases between them. The CDR3 sequence is 15 residues long. Germline V gene sequence: CDR1 LGHNT, CDR2 FRNRAP. The data are from a study of identical twins. Healthy Caucasians supplied all donations. Study-wide results and limits: Among out-of-frame alpha sequences shared by twins, low generation probability occurred in excess.

MiXCR, run by TCRdb on the 5' RACE reads, gives a single entry per CDR3 protein. Among more than 1.5 million distinct CDR3 sequences listed, around a third were seen once. The TCR sequence derives from a newborn girl in good health. Sequences were obtained from cord blood. V usage is TRBV12-5 and J usage is TRBJ2-3; the D gene is possibly TRBD2 (6 bases). CDR3 in amino acids: CASGPGVVGTDTQYF. The CDR3 DNA reads as TGTGCTAGTGGACCGGGGGTTGTTGGAACAGATACGCAGTATTTT.